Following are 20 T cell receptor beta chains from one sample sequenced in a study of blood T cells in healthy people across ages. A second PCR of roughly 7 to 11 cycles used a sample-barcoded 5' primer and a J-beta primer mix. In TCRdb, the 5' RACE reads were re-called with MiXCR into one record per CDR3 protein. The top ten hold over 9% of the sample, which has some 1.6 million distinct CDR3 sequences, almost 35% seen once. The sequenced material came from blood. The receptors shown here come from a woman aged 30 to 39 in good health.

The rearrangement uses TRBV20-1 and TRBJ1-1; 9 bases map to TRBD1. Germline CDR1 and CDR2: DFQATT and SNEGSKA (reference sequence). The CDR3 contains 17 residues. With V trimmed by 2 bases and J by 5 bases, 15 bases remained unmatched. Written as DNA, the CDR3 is TGCAGTGCTAGACCCTCCGAAGGGACAGGGTGGCGTACTGAAGCTTTCTTT. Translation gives CSARPSEGTGWRTEAFF.

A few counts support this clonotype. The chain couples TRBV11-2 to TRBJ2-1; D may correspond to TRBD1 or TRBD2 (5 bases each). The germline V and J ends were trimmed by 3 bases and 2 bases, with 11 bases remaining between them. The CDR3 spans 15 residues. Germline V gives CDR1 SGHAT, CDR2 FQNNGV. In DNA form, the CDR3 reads TGTGCCAGCAGCTTTCGGGGACCTACCTACAATGAGCAGTTCTTC. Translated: CASSFRGPTYNEQFF.

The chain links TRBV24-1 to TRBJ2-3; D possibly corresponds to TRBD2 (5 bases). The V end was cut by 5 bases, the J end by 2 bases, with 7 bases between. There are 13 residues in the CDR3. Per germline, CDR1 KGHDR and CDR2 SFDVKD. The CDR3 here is CATSGADTDTQYF. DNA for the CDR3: TGTGCCACCAGTGGAGCGGACACAGATACGCAGTATTTT.

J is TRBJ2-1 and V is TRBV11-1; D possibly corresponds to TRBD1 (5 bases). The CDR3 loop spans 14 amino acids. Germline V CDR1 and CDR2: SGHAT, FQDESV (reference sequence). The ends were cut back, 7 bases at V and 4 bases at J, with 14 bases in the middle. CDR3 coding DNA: TGTGCCAGCACCCCTTCAGGGCTTTACAATGAGCAGTTCTTC. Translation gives CASTPSGLYNEQFF.

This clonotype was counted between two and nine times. The CDR3 region has the DNA TGTGCCAGCAGTTCCCCGGCTAGCGGGGGTTGGACAGATACGCAGTATTTT. Protein product: CASSSPASGGWTDTQYF. The rearrangement links TRBV27 to TRBJ2-3; 10 positions agree with TRBD2. Looked up from germline, CDR1 is MNHEY and CDR2 is SMNVEV (reference sequence). The CDR3 contains 17 residues. Trimming removed 4 bases from V and 3 bases from J; junction bases left unmatched: 10.

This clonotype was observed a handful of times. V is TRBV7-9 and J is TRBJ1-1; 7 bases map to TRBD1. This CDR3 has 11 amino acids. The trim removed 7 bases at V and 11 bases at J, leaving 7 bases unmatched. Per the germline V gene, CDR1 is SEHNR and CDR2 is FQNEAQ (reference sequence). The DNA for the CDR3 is TGTGCCAGCACCGAGGGGGCGTCCGCTTTCTTT. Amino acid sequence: CASTEGASAFF.

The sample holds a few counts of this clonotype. The DNA of the CDR3 is TGCAGTGCTAGATCGCTTACGGGTTACGAGCAGTACTTC. Translating it yields CSARSLTGYEQYF. The chain joins TRBV20-1 to TRBJ2-7, with no clear D. This CDR3 comprises 13 residues. The germline V gene encodes CDR1 DFQATT and CDR2 SNEGSKA (reference sequence). V shed 2 bases and J shed 4 bases, with 12 bases lying between them.

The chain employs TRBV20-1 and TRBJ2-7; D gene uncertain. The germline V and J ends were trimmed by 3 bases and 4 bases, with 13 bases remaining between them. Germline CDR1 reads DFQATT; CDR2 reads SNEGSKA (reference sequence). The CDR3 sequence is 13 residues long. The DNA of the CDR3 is TGCAGTGCTAGTTCGTCCAGGAATTACGAGCAGTACTTC. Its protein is CSASSSRNYEQYF.

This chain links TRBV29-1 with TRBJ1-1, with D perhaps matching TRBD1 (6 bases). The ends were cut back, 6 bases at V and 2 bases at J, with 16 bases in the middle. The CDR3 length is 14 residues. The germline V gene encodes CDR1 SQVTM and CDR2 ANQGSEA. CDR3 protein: CSVASGALNTEAFF. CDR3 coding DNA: TGCAGCGTGGCCTCAGGGGCGTTAAACACTGAAGCTTTCTTT.

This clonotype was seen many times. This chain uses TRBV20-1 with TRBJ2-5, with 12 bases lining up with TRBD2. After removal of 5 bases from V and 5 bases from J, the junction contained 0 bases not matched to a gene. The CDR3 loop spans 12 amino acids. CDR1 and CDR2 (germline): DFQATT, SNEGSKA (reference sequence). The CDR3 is CSAGTSGETQYF. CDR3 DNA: TGCAGTGCTGGGACTAGCGGGGAGACCCAGTACTTC.

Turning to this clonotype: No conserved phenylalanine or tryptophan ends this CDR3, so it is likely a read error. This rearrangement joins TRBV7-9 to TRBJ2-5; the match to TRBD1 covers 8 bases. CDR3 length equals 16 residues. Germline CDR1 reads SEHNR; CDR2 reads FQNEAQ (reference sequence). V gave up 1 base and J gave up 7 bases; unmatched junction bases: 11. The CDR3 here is CASSLGQGPPLVTQYL. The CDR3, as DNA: TGTGCCAGCAGCTTAGGACAGGGGCCTCCCCTGGTGACCCAGTACTTG.

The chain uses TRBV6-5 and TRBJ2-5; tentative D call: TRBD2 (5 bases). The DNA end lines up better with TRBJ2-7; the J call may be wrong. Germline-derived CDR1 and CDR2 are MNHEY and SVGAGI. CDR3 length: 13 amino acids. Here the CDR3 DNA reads TGTGCCAGCAGTTCAAGGCGAGGGTACGAGCAGTACTTC. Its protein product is CASSSRRGYEQYF.

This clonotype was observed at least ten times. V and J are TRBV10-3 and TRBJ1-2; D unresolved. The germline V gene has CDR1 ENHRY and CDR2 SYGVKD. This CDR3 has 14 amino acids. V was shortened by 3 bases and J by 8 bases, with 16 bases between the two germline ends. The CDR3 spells CAISDPKSGFGYTF. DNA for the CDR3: TGTGCCATCAGTGACCCTAAAAGTGGATTCGGCTACACCTTC.

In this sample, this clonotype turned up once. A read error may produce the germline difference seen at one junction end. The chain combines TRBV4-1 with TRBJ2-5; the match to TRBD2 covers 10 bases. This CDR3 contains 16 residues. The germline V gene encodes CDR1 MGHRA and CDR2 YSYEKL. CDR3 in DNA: TGCGCCAGCAACCAACTACTAGCGGGGCTCCAAGAGACCCAGTACTTC. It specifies CASNQLLAGLQETQYF.

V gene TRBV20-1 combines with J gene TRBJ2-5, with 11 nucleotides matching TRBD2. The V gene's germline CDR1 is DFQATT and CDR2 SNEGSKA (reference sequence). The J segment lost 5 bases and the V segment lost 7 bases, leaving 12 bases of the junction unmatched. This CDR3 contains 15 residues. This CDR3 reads CSVRDSGRAEETQYF. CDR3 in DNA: TGCAGTGTTAGGGATAGCGGGAGGGCGGAGGAGACCCAGTACTTC.

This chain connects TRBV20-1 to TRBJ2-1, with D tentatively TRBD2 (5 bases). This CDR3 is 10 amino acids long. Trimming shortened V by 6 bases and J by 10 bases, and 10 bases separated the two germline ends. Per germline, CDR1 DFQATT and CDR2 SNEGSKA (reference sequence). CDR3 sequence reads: CSADYEEQFF. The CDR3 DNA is TGCAGTGCAGACTATGAGGAGCAGTTCTTC.

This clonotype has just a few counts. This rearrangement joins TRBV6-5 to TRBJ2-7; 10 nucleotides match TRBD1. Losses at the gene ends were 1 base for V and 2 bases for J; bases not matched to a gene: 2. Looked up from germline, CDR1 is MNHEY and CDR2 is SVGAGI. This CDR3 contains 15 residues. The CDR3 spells CASSYLGQGPYEQYF. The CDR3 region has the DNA TGTGCCAGCAGTTACTTGGGACAGGGGCCCTACGAGCAGTACTTC.

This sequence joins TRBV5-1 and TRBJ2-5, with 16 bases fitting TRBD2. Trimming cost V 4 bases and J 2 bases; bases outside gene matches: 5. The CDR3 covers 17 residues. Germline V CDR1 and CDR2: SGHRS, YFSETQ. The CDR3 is CASSTGLAGGIQETQYF. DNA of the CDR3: TGCGCCAGCAGCACGGGACTAGCGGGAGGGATACAAGAGACCCAGTACTTC.

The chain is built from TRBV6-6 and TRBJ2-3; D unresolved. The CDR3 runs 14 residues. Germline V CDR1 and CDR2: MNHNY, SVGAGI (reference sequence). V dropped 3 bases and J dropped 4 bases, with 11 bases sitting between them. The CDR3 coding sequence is TGTGCCAGCAGTTATGAGTGGGGTGCAGATACGCAGTATTTT. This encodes CASSYEWGADTQYF.

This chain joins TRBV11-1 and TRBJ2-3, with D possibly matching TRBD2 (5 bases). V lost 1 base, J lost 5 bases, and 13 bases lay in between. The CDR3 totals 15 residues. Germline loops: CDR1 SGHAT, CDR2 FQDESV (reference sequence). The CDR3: CASSLVGARGDTQYF. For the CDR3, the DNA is TGTGCCAGCAGCTTAGTAGGAGCCCGGGGAGATACGCAGTATTTT.